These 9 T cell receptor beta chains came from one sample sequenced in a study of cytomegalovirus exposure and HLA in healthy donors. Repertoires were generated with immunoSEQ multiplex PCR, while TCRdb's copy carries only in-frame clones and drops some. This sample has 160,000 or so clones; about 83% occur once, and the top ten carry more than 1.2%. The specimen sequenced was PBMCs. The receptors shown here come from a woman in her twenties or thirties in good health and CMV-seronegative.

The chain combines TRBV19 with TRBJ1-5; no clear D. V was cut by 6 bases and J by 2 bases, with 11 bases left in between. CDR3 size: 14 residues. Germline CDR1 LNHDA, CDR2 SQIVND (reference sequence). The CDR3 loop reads CASRRSLGNQPQHF. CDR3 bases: TGTGCCAGTAGGAGGAGTTTGGGCAATCAGCCCCAGCATTTT.

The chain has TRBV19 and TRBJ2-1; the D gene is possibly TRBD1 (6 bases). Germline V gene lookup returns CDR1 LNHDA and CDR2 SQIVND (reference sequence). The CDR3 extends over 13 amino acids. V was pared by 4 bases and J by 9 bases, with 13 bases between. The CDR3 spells CASSNRDRSEQFF. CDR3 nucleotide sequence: TGTGCCAGTAGTAACCGCGACAGGTCTGAGCAGTTCTTC.

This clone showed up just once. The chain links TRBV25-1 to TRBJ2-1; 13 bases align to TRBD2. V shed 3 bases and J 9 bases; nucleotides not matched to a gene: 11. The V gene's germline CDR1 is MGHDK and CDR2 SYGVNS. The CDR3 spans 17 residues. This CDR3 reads CASSDSETSGGKSEQFF. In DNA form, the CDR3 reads TGTGCCAGCAGTGATTCCGAGACTAGCGGGGGGAAAAGTGAGCAGTTCTTC.

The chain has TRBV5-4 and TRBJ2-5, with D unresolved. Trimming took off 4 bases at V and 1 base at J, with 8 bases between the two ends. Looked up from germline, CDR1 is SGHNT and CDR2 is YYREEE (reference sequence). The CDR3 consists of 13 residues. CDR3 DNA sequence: TGTGCCAGCAGCCCCCCGAGCCAAGAGACCCAGTACTTC. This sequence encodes CASSPPSQETQYF.

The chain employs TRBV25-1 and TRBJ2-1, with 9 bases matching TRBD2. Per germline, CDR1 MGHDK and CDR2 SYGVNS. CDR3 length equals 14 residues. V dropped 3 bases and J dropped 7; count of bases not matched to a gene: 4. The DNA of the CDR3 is TGTGCCAGCAGTGAGGGGACTAGCTTAAATGAGCAGTTCTTC. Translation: CASSEGTSLNEQFF.

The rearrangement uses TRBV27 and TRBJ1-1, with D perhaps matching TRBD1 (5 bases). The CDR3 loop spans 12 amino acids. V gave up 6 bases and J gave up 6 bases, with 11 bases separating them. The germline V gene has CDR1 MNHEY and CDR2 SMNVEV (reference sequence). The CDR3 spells CASSLRGAEAFF. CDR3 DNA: TGTGCCAGCAGCTTAAGGGGCGCTGAAGCTTTCTTT.

DNA for the CDR3: TGTGCCAGCAGTTTATCGGCCGGACAGGCACTCTATGGCTACACCTTC. Translation gives CASSLSAGQALYGYTF. The chain employs TRBV27 and TRBJ1-2; 7 positions agree with TRBD1. The CDR3 totals 16 residues. After removal of 0 bases from V and 4 bases from J, the junction contained 8 bases not matched to a gene. CDR1 is MNHEY, CDR2 SMNVEV, per germline (reference sequence).

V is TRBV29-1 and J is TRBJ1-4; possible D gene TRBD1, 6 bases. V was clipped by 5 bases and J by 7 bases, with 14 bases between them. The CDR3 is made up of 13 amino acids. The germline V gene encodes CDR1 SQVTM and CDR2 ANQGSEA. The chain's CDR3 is CSVQQGSGEKLFF. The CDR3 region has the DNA TGCAGCGTTCAGCAGGGGTCGGGTGAAAAACTGTTTTTT.

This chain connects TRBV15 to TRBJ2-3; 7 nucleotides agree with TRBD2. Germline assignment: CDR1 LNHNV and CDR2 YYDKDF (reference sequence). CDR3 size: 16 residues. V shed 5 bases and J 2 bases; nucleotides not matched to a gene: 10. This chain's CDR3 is CATSGLGKKVTDTQYF. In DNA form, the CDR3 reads TGTGCCACCAGCGGACTAGGGAAGAAGGTCACAGATACGCAGTATTTT.